The 5 T cell receptor beta chains listed next were all sequenced from one sample in a study of beta chain features in type 1 diabetes listed by TCRdb under 2018. On the study overall, not on this receptor specifically: A moderate but significant shortening of TCRB CDR3 length was observed in type 1 diabetes patients in all four CD4+ subsets.

No antigens are known for them. The library was generated by the immunoSEQ multiplex PCR assay. The High Capacity cDNA Reverse Transcription Kit was used to reverse transcribe all of the isolated RNA, meaning that expressed TCRB transcripts were what got sequenced. Sourced from immuneACCESS, this table was stored by TCRdb with only in-frame sequences that have V and J called. A share of the clones is absent; for the studies checked, an unresolved V gene accounts for under half, and the remainder has no known explanation. This sample holds hundreds of thousands of clones; under 13% were observed only once. More than 0.015% of the sample belongs to the ten largest clones. What was sequenced was naive CD4+ T cells from blood. The cell subset or site label here, explained by the study, means: true naive CD4+ T cells. The receptors were gathered from a man between 25 and 39 years old with type 1 diabetes.

The chain couples TRBV5-1 to TRBJ2-1; no reliable D call. Trimming took 0 bases from V and 1 from J, leaving 5 bases between them. From germline, CDR1 is SGHRS and CDR2 YFSETQ. CDR3 length equals 14 residues. CDR3 coding DNA: TGCGCCAGCAGCTTGGGGCTTTCCTACAATGAGCAGTTCTTC. Translated: CASSLGLSYNEQFF.

This clone was found a few times. The rearrangement links TRBV4-1 to TRBJ1-5; 9 positions agree with TRBD1. The length of the CDR3 is 14 residues. Trimming removed 5 bases from V and 6 bases from J; junction bases left unmatched: 5. The V gene's germline CDR1 is MGHRA and CDR2 YSYEKL. CDR3: CASSRDRAGQPQHF. The CDR3 DNA is TGCGCCAGCAGCAGGGACAGGGCAGGTCAGCCCCAGCATTTT.

This clone came up a few times. The chain couples TRBV15 to TRBJ2-2; TRBD1 aligns across 10 bases. The V gene end was trimmed by 5 bases and the J gene end by 4 bases; junction bases not matched to a gene: 4. The CDR3 runs 15 residues. Germline CDR1 reads LNHNV; CDR2 reads YYDKDF (reference sequence). CDR3 nucleotide sequence: TGTGCCACCAGCCGGGGACAGGGGTCCACCGGGGAGCTGTTTTTT. It specifies CATSRGQGSTGELFF. Filled out from reference TRBV15 and TRBJ2-2, the complete variable domain reads DAMVIQNPRYQVTQFGKPVTLSCSQTLNHNVMYWYQQKSSQAPKLLFHYYDKDFNNEADTPDNFQSRRPNTSFCFLDIRSPGLGDTAMYLCATSRGQGSTGELFFGEGSRLTVL.

Only a few counts were recorded for this clone. The gene calls are TRBV7-2 and TRBJ1-2; no clear D gene. V was shortened by 3 bases and J by 0 bases, with 8 bases between the two germline ends. Per the germline V gene, CDR1 is SGHTA and CDR2 is FQGNSA. This CDR3 has 14 amino acids. The CDR3 bases are TGTGCCAGCAGCTTGGTAGACTCTAACTATGGCTACACCTTC. It is translated as CASSLVDSNYGYTF.

The V call is TRBV15, the J call TRBJ1-5; TRBD1 is a possible D gene (6 bases). V was shortened by 8 bases and J by 6 bases, with 32 bases between the two germline ends. The CDR3 is 19 residues long. CDR1 is LNHNV, CDR2 YYDKDF, per germline (reference sequence). The CDR3 bases are TGTGCCACCTCCAAACCGGGACAACCCGCCGGCCGGGACGGTCAGCCCCAGCATTTT. Translated, it gives CATSKPGQPAGRDGQPQHF.